Included here is one T cell receptor (beta chain) sequence, with context. Its antigen is undetermined. Sequence at one end of the junction differs from germline and may be a read error. For each extraction, RNA and DNA were obtained together from about 19-30 mg of unsorted bulk tissue. Histology found more than 80% viable tumor cells per sample. This sample was taken from a study of tumor-infiltrating lymphocytes in primary liver carcinoma. Study outcomes and limitations: Significantly greater top-250-clone fractions characterized tumors relative to blood (p = 0.039).

With a constant-region primer, TCR beta cDNA was made from 400 to 550 ng of total RNA. Employing slightly modified ARM-PCR, three nested multiplex PCR rounds were run, and these gave rise to the TCR beta libraries. From the multiplex PCR reads, TCRdb called clonotypes with MiXCR, one entry per CDR3 protein. In the table there are about 35,000 distinct CDR3 sequences, just under 75% of which are singletons. The origin of this receptor is a man aged 40-50 years with primary liver carcinoma and hepatitis B virus infection. Material: liver tumor tissue from sampling region 4. The subset: tumor region T4, right-lateral pole.

The CDR3, as DNA: TGTGCCAGCAAGCCCAGCGCAGGTACGCAGTATTTC. It yields the protein CASKPSAGTQYF. The genes are TRBV6-1 and TRBJ2-3; D remains ambiguous. The CDR3 loop spans 12 amino acids. Germline CDR1 MNHNS, CDR2 SASEGT.